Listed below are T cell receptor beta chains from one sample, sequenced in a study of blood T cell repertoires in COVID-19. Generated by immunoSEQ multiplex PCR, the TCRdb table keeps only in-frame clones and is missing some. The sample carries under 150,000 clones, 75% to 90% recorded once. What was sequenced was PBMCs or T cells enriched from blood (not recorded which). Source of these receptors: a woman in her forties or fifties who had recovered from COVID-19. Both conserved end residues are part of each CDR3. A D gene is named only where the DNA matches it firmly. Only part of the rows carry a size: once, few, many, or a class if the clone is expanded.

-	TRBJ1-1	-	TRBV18	CASSPQDRNTEAFF	TGTGCCAGCTCACCACAGGACAGGAACACTGAAGCTTTCTTT
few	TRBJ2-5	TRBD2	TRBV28	CASSPAALAAQQETQYF	TGTGCCAGCAGCCCGGCGGCGCTAGCGGCCCAACAAGAGACCCAGTACTTC
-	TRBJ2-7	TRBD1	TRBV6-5	CASSYSGQGSYEQYF	TGTGCCAGCAGTTACTCGGGACAGGGGTCCTACGAGCAGTACTTC
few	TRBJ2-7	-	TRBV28	CASSLWTREISYEQYF	TGTGCCAGCAGTTTATGGACACGGGAGATCTCCTACGAGCAGTACTTC
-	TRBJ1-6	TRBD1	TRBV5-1	CASSLAVTGDLSYNSPLHF	TGCGCCAGCAGCTTGGCCGTAACAGGGGATCTTTCCTATAATTCACCCCTCCACTTT
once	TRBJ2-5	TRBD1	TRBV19	CASSIGIRGPQETQYF	TGTGCCAGTAGTATAGGCATCAGGGGGCCCCAAGAGACCCAGTACTTC
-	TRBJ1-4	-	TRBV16	CASSQGEWEKLFF	TGTGCCAGCAGCCAGGGCGAGTGGGAAAAACTGTTTTTT
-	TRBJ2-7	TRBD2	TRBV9	CASSVGSSGYYEQYF	TGTGCCAGCAGCGTAGGGTCTAGCGGCTACTACGAGCAGTACTTC
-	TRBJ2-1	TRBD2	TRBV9	CASSVEGLAGGQFF	TGTGCCAGCAGCGTAGAAGGTCTAGCGGGGGGGCAGTTCTTC
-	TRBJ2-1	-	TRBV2	CASSGSGGSNEQFF	TGTGCCAGCAGTGGGTCGGGGGGCTCTAATGAGCAGTTCTTC
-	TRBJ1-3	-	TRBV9	CASSVATGAGRPSGNTIYF	TGTGCCAGCAGCGTAGCTACCGGAGCCGGCCGGCCCTCTGGAAACACCATATATTTT
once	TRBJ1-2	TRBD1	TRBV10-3	CAISESGQGGGYGYTF	TGTGCCATCAGTGAGTCAGGACAGGGTGGAGGCTATGGCTACACCTTC
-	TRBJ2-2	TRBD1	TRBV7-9	CASSSWTGGDTGELFF	TGTGCCAGCAGCTCATGGACAGGGGGCGACACCGGGGAGCTGTTTTTT
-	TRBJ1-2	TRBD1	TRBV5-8	CASSWSGGSYGYTF	TGTGCCAGCAGCTGGTCAGGGGGTAGCTATGGCTACACCTTC
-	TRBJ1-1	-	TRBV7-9	CASSLPAGTEAFF	TGTGCCAGCAGCCTTCCGGCGGGCACTGAAGCTTTCTTT